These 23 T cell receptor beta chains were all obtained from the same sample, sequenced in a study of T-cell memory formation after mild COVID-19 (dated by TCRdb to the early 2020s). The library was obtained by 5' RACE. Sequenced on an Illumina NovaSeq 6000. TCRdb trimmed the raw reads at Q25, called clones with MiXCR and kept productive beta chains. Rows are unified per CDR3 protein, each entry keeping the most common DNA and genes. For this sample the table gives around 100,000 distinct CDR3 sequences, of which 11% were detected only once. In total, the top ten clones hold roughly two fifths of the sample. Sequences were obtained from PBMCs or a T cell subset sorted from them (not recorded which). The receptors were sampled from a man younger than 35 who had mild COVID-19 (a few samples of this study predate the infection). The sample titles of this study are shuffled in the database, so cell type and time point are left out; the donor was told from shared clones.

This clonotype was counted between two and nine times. The CDR3 DNA is TGTGCCAGCAGTCCACTGACCCCCGCCCGGGACAGGAAAGAGACCCAGTACTTC. Translation: CASSPLTPARDRKETQYF. The rearrangement links TRBV28 to TRBJ2-5; 8 bases match TRBD1. Germline V gene data show CDR1 as MDHEN and CDR2 as SYDVKM. The CDR3 totals 18 residues. Trimming cost V 5 bases and J 3 bases; bases outside gene matches: 17.

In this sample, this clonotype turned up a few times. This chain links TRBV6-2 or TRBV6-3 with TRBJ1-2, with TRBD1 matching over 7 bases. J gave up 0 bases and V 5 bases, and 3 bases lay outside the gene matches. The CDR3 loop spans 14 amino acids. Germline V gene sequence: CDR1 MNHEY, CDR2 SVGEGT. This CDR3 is CASSTTGANYGYTF. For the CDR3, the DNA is TGTGCCAGCAGTACCACAGGGGCTAACTATGGCTACACCTTC.

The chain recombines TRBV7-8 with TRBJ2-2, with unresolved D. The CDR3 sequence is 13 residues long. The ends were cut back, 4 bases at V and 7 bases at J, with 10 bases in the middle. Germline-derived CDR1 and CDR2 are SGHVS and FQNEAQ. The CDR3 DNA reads TGTGCCAGCAGCTCCCCTCGGGTCGGGGAGCTGTTTTTT. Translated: CASSSPRVGELFF.

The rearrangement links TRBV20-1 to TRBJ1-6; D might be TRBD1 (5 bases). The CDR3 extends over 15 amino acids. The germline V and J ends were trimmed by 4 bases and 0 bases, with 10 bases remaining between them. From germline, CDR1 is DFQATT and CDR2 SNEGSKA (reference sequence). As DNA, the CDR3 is TGCAGTGCTAAACTCGGGGGCTCCTATAATTCACCCCTCCACTTT. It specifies CSAKLGGSYNSPLHF.

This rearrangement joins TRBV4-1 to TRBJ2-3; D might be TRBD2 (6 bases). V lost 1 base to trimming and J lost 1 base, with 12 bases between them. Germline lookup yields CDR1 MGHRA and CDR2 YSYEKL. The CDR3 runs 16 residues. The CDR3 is CASSQVPEGRTDTQYF. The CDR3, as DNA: TGCGCCAGCAGCCAAGTTCCGGAGGGACGCACAGATACGCAGTATTTT.

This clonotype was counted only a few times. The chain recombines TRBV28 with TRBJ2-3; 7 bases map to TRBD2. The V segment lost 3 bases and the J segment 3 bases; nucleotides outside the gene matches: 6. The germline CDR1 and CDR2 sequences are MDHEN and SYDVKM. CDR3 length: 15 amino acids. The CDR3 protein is CASSFGEGLTDTQYF. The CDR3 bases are TGTGCCAGCAGTTTTGGGGAGGGTCTTACAGATACGCAGTATTTT.

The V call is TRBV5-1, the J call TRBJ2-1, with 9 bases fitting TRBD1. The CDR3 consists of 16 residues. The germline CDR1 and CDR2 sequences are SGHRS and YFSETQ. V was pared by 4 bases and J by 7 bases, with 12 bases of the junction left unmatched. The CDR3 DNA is TGCGCCAGCAGCCCGAGGGACAGGGCCTTCTTGAATGAGCAGTTCTTC. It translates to CASSPRDRAFLNEQFF.

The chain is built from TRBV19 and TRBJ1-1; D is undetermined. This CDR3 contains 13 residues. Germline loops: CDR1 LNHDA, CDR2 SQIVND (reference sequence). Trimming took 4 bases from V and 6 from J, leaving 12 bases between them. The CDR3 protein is CASSTTVGAEAFF. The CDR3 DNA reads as TGTGCCAGTAGTACGACCGTTGGGGCTGAAGCTTTCTTT.

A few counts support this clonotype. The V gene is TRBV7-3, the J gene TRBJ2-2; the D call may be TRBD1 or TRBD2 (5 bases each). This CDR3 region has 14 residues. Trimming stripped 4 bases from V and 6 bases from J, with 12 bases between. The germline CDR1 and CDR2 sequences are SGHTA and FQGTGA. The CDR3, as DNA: TGTGCCAGCAGCTCCCATCAGGGAGCCGGGGAGCTGTTTTTT. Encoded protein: CASSSHQGAGELFF.

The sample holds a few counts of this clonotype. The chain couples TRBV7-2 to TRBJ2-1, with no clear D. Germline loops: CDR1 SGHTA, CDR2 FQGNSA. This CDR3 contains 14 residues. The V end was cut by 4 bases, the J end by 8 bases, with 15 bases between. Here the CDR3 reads CASSSDGTLDEQFF. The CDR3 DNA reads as TGTGCCAGCAGCTCGGACGGTACCTTGGATGAGCAGTTCTTC. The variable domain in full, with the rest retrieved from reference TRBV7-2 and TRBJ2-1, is GAGVSQSPSNKVTEKGKDVELRCDPISGHTALYWYRQSLGQGLEFLIYFQGNSAPDKSGLPSDRFSAERTGGSVSTLTIQRTQQEDSAVYLCASSSDGTLDEQFFGPGTRLTVL.

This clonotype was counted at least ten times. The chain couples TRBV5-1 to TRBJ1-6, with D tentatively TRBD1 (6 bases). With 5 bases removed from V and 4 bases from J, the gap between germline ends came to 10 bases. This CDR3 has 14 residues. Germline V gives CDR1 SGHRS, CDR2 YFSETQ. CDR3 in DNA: TGCGCCAGCAGGGGGGCAGAATATAATTCACCCCTCCACTTT. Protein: CASRGAEYNSPLHF.

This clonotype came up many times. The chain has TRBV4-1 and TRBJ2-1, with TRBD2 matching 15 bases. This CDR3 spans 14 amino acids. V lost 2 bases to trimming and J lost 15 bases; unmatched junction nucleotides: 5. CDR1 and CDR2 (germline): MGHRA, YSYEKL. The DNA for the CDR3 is TGCGCCAGCAGCCAACAGGGACTAGCGGGGGGCAGGTTCTTC. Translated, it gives CASSQQGLAGGRFF.

Here the CDR3 DNA reads TGTGCCAGCTCACCACCGGGATATTGGCGCATGAACACTGAAGCTTTCTTT. Translation gives CASSPPGYWRMNTEAFF. V usage is TRBV18 and J usage is TRBJ1-1; the D is unclear. With 0 bases removed from V and 0 bases from J, the gap between germline ends came to 14 bases. Germline lookup yields CDR1 KGHSH and CDR2 LQKENI. This CDR3 region has 17 residues.

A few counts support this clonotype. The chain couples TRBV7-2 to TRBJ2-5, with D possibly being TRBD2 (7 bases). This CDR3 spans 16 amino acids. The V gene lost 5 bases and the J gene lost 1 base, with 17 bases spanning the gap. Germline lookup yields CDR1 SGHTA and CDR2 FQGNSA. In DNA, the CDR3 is TGTGCCAGCAGCCGGAGGGGTCGGGGGGCCCAAGAGACCCAGTACTTC. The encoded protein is CASSRRGRGAQETQYF.

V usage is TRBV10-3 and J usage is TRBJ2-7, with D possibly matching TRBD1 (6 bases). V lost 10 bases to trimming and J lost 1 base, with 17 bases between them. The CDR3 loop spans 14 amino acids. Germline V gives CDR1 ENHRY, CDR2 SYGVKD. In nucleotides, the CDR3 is TGTGCCACCGCTGACTTGACAGGTTCCTACGAGCAGTACTTC. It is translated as CATADLTGSYEQYF.

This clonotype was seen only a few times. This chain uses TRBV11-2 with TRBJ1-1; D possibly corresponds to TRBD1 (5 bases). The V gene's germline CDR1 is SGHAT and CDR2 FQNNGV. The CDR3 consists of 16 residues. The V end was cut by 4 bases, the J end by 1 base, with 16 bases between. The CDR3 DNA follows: TGTGCCAGCAGCTCAGGGCGGCGGGTACAGAACACTGAAGCTTTCTTT. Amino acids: CASSSGRRVQNTEAFF.

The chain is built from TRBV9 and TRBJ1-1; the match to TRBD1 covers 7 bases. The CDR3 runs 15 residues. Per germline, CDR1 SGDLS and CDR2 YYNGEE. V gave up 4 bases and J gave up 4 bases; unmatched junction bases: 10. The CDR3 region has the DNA TGTGCCAGCAGCCCTCGGACAGGTGCGGGCACTGAAGCTTTCTTT. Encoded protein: CASSPRTGAGTEAFF.

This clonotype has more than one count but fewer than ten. The CDR3 loop reads CASSSSRTSGGYEQYF. DNA of the CDR3: TGTGCCAGCTCTTCGTCTCGGACTAGCGGGGGGTACGAGCAGTACTTC. The chain employs TRBV27 and TRBJ2-7; 14 bases agree with TRBD2. The CDR3 is 16 residues long. The germline V gene has CDR1 MNHEY and CDR2 SMNVEV (reference sequence). V dropped 8 bases and J dropped 4; count of bases not matched to a gene: 10.

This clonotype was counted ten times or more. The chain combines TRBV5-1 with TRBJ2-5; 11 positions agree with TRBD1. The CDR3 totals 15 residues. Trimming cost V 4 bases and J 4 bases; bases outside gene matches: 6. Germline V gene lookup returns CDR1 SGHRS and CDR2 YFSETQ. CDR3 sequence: CASSVPGQGVETQYF. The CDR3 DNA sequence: TGCGCCAGCAGCGTCCCGGGACAGGGGGTAGAGACCCAGTACTTC.

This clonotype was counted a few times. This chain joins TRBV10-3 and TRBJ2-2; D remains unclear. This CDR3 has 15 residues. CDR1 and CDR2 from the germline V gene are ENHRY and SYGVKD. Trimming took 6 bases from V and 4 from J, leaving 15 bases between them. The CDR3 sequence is CAISPDTFGTGELFF. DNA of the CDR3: TGTGCCATCAGCCCAGATACGTTCGGCACCGGGGAGCTGTTTTTT.

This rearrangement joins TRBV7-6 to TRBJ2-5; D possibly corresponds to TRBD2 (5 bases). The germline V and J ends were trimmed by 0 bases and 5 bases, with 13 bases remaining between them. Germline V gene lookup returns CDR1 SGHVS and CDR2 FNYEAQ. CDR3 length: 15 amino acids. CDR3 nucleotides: TGTGCCAGCAGCTTAGCGTGGAGGCCGGGGGAGACCCAGTACTTC. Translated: CASSLAWRPGETQYF.

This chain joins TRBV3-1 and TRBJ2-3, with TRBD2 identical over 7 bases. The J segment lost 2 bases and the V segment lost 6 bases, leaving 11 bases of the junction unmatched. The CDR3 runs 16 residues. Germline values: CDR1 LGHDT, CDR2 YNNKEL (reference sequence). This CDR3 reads CASRPTRTRLTDTQYF. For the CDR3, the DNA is TGTGCCAGCAGACCAACGCGGACTAGGCTCACAGATACGCAGTATTTT.

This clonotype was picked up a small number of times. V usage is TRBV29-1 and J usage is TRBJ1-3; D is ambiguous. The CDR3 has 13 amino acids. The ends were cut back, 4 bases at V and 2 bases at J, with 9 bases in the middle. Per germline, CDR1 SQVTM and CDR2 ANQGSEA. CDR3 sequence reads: CSVGSGAGNTIYF. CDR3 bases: TGCAGCGTTGGGTCCGGGGCTGGAAACACCATATATTTT.